The present T cell receptor beta chain was sequenced within a study of cytomegalovirus exposure and HLA in healthy donors. Study as a whole: In a previous analysis, 95 million to 130 million unique TCR beta sequences were found from some 180 million T cells.

The PCR ran on 60 Vbeta and 13 Jbeta primers. Here immunoSEQ multiplex PCR was the method, and the copy in TCRdb shows in-frame clones only, minus some. This table has some 200,000 clones, roughly 80% appearing once. This CDR3 spans 11 amino acids. Trimming took off 5 bases at V and 5 bases at J, with 6 bases between the two ends. CDR1 is SEHNR and CDR2 is FQNEAQ in the germline V gene (reference sequence). Notes on this clone: Its antigen remains unidentified.

Study-level points and caveats: TCR beta sequences reportedly predicted most subjects' HLA-A and HLA-B alleles accurately. TCR sequences were mostly rare, though some public TCRs occurred in many donors.

This chain joins TRBV7-9 and TRBJ1-1; no reliable D call. The TCR originated in a man between 50 and 59 years old in good health and CMV-seronegative. The sequencing input was PBMCs. The CDR3 DNA reads TGTGCCAGCAGCCCAGTGACTGAAGCTTTCTTT. Amino acid sequence: CASSPVTEAFF.